The following is a T cell receptor (beta chain) sequence with its context. Its specificity is not known. This sample is drawn from a study of T cell responses to AZD1222 COVID-19 vaccine. Study-level results: Among the donors, most were white British and more were female, and clonal diversity was possibly underestimated. Spike-specific TCR breadth and depth went up after people got two AZD1222 doses.

This CDR3 has 16 amino acids. Germline V gene sequence: CDR1 LNHDA, CDR2 SQIVND (reference sequence). Unmatched junction bases numbered 12, after V lost 5 bases and J lost 6 bases. Clones were sequenced by immunoSEQ multiplex PCR, and TCRdb holds only the in-frame ones, with some missing. The top ten clones hold 20% to 30% of a sample with around 180,000 clones, around nine tenths of them seen once. The rearrangement joins TRBV19 to TRBJ2-7, with TRBD2 identical over 11 bases. This clonotype was sampled from an adult who received the AZD1222 COVID-19 vaccine. The specimen was peripheral blood, collected 28 days after the second AZD1222 dose. The CDR3 loop is CASSAGTSGAVGEQYF. For the CDR3, the DNA is TGTGCCAGTAGTGCCGGGACTAGCGGCGCCGTCGGCGAGCAGTACTTC.